Listed below are T cell receptor beta chains from one sample, sequenced in a study of OX40 agonist ivuxolimab in advanced cancers. Data came from immunoSEQ multiplex PCR; TCRdb stores just in-frame clones and leaves some out. Among roughly 46,000 clones listed, 70% to 85% were seen once. Material: CD4+ or CD8+ T cells sorted from blood, obtained in a trial of the OX40 agonist ivuxolimab. These receptors were taken from an adult with an advanced solid tumor such as melanoma, head and neck, liver or kidney cancer. The CDR3 runs from the conserved cysteine through the conserved F or W. D genes are given only for firm matches. Some rows mark clone size as missing; the rest say once, few, many or name a class of expanded clone.

TRBD1,few,TRBJ2-7,TRBV5-5,CASSYADRAPSF,TGTGCCAGCAGCTACGCGGACAGGGCCCCGTCCTTC
NA,NA,TRBJ1-1,TRBV19,CASSIGVLRNTEAFF,TGTGCCAGTAGTATAGGGGTTTTAAGGAACACTGAAGCTTTCTTT
NA,NA,TRBJ1-4,TRBV5-1,CASSWQAQNEKLFF,TGCGCCAGCAGCTGGCAGGCACAGAATGAAAAACTGTTTTTT
NA,NA,TRBJ1-4,TRBV30,CASRTHGGTNEKLFF,TGTGCCTCACGGACCCATGGCGGAACTAATGAAAAACTGTTTTTT
NA,NA,TRBJ1-2,TRBV7-2,CASSLGTGYTF,TGTGCCAGCAGCTTAGGGACCGGCTACACCTTC
TRBD2,once,TRBJ2-7,TRBV7-2,CASSQPGGVTYEQYF,TGTGCCAGCAGCCAACCGGGGGGGGTCACCTACGAGCAGTACTTC
TRBD1,NA,TRBJ2-2,TRBV5-6,CASRHGQGEHRELFF,TGTGCCAGCAGGCACGGACAGGGCGAACACCGGGAGCTGTTTTTT
NA,NA,TRBJ2-7,TRBV4-1,CASSQDFGVGSEQYF,TGCGCCAGCAGCCAAGATTTTGGGGTCGGCTCCGAGCAGTACTTC
TRBD1,NA,TRBJ2-7,TRBV6-1,CASSSGDRGYEQYF,TGTGCCAGCAGTTCGGGGGACAGGGGCTACGAGCAGTACTTC
NA,NA,TRBJ1-2,TRBV7-2,CASSREQGPYGYTF,TGTGCCAGCAGCCGCGAGCAGGGCCCCTATGGCTACACCTTC
NA,NA,TRBJ1-3,TRBV5-1,CASSLTGTSSGNTIYF,TGCGCCAGCAGCCTTACCGGGACAAGCTCTGGAAACACCATATATTTT
NA,NA,TRBJ1-2,TRBV6-1,CASSVRQANDGYTF,TGTGCCAGCAGTGTTAGACAGGCAAATGATGGCTACACCTTC
NA,few,TRBJ1-2,TRBV5-4,CASGLGRNYGYTF,TGTGCCAGCGGCTTGGGGAGGAACTATGGCTACACCTTC
TRBD1,NA,TRBJ2-7,TRBV7-8,CASSFATGMLFEQYF,TGTGCCAGCAGCTTTGCGACAGGGATGCTTTTCGAGCAGTACTTC
NA,NA,TRBJ2-4,TRBV6-1,CASGLEQGIQYF,TGTGCCAGCGGGCTCGAACAGGGCATTCAGTACTTC
TRBD2,NA,TRBJ2-3,TRBV11-3,CASSYSGGADTQYF,TGTGCCAGCAGCTATAGCGGGGGGGCGGATACGCAGTATTTT
TRBD1,NA,TRBJ1-3,TRBV28,CASSAGQGNGNTIYF,TGTGCCAGCAGTGCGGGACAGGGGAACGGAAACACCATATATTTT
NA,few,TRBJ1-5,TRBV9,CASSRGGGTNQPQHF,TGTGCCAGCAGCCGCGGGGGGGGCACCAATCAGCCCCAGCATTTT
TRBD1,NA,TRBJ1-2,TRBV19,CASSIKGTGNYGYTF,TGTGCCAGTAGTATTAAGGGGACAGGGAACTATGGCTACACCTTC
NA,NA,TRBJ2-3,TRBV7-9,CASSLAAVGGLTDTQYF,TGTGCCAGCAGCTTAGCCGCTGTTGGGGGATTGACAGATACGCAGTATTTT
NA,NA,TRBJ2-1,TRBV30,CAWSVRHEQFF,TGTGCCTGGAGTGTACGGCATGAGCAGTTCTTC
TRBD1,NA,TRBJ2-5,TRBV9,CASSVLQGAQETQYF,TGTGCCAGCAGCGTACTACAGGGGGCTCAAGAGACCCAGTACTTC
NA,NA,TRBJ1-1,TRBV6-5,CASTRGDTEAFF,TGTGCCAGCACGAGGGGCGACACTGAAGCTTTCTTT
TRBD1,NA,TRBJ1-1,TRBV5-8,CASSRRTGGNTEAFF,TGTGCCAGCAGCCGCAGGACAGGGGGGAACACTGAAGCTTTCTTT
NA,once,TRBJ1-1,TRBV5-1,CASSLRDPNTEAFF,TGCGCCAGCAGCCTCAGGGACCCGAACACTGAAGCTTTCTTT
TRBD2,once,TRBJ2-1,TRBV5-4,CASSLSRGGEQFF,TGTGCCAGCAGCTTGTCCCGGGGGGGTGAGCAGTTCTTC
NA,NA,TRBJ2-1,TRBV19,CASSPMAVRNEQFF,TGTGCCAGTAGTCCGATGGCGGTTAGAAATGAGCAGTTCTTC
NA,NA,TRBJ1-1,TRBV30,CAWSEQVNTEAFF,TGTGCCTGGAGTGAACAGGTGAACACTGAAGCTTTCTTT
NA,NA,TRBJ1-2,TRBV19,CASSNLGGGYTF,TGTGCCAGTAGTAATTTGGGTGGTGGCTACACCTTC
NA,NA,TRBJ2-5,TRBV4-1,CASRGGGNQETQYF,TGCGCCAGCAGGGGAGGGGGCAACCAAGAGACCCAGTACTTC
TRBD1,NA,TRBJ1-1,TRBV11-1,CASSPGQGAGAEAFF,TGTGCCAGCAGCCCGGGACAGGGGGCAGGCGCTGAAGCTTTCTTT
NA,NA,TRBJ1-2,TRBV6-1,CASDSYYGYTF,TGTGCCAGCGACAGCTACTATGGCTACACCTTC
NA,once,TRBJ1-5,TRBV21-1,CHGQGHQPQHF,TGTCACGGGCAGGGTCATCAGCCCCAGCATTTT
TRBD1,NA,TRBJ1-1,TRBV18,CASSLGQGGFTEAFF,TGTGCCAGCTCTCTCGGACAGGGGGGATTCACTGAAGCTTTCTTT
TRBD1,NA,TRBJ1-6,TRBV18,CASSPNDRGRNSPLHF,TGTGCCAGCTCACCAAACGACAGGGGAAGAAATTCACCCCTCCACTTT
NA,NA,TRBJ1-3,TRBV19,CASSIRVIENTIYF,TGTGCCAGTAGTATCAGGGTAATTGAAAACACCATATATTTT
NA,NA,TRBJ1-1,TRBV15,CATSRFGQNTEAFF,TGTGCCACCAGCAGGTTCGGCCAGAACACTGAAGCTTTCTTT
NA,few,TRBJ1-4,TRBV9,CASSRGSGINEKLFF,TGTGCCAGCAGTCGTGGATCAGGCATCAATGAAAAACTGTTTTTT
TRBD2,NA,TRBJ2-3,TRBV2,CATGLAGGLGTDTQYF,TGTGCCACGGGACTAGCGGGGGGGCTTGGCACAGATACGCAGTATTTT
NA,NA,TRBJ2-1,TRBV5-1,CASSLEVANEQFF,TGCGCCAGCAGCTTGGAAGTAGCGAATGAGCAGTTCTTC
NA,few,TRBJ2-5,TRBV6-5,CASSYSGFTHVETQYF,TGTGCCAGCAGTTACTCGGGATTTACGCACGTCGAGACCCAGTACTTC
TRBD1,few,TRBJ2-7,TRBV5-6,CASNKDREPYEQYF,TGTGCCAGCAACAAAGACAGGGAACCCTACGAGCAGTACTTC
NA,NA,TRBJ1-1,TRBV6-5,CASSYGRNTEAFF,TGTGCCAGCAGTTACGGACGGAACACTGAAGCTTTCTTT
NA,NA,TRBJ1-6,TRBV19,CATSRETGFNSPLHF,TGTGCCACCTCGAGGGAAACGGGCTTTAATTCACCCCTCCACTTT
NA,NA,TRBJ1-1,TRBV5-1,CASRLSEGYTEAFF,TGCGCCAGCAGACTTAGTGAGGGGTACACTGAAGCTTTCTTT
NA,NA,TRBJ2-7,TRBV5-5,CASSLAVTVTYEQYF,TGTGCCAGCAGCTTGGCCGTAACGGTGACTTACGAGCAGTACTTC
NA,NA,TRBJ1-3,TRBV5-1,CASSGGTTGNTIYF,TGCGCCAGCAGCGGGGGGACAACTGGAAACACCATATATTTT
NA,NA,TRBJ1-1,TRBV5-6,CASSLSSEAFF,TGTGCCAGCAGCTTGTCCTCTGAAGCTTTCTTT
NA,NA,TRBJ2-3,TRBV10-1,CASSGYDSSTDTQYF,TGCGCCAGCAGTGGGTACGACAGTAGCACAGATACGCAGTATTTT
NA,NA,TRBJ1-2,TRBV5-5,CASSPDPNPGGYTF,TGTGCCAGCAGCCCGGACCCTAACCCCGGGGGCTACACCTTC
NA,NA,TRBJ2-1,TRBV27,CASSRDINNEQFF,TGTGCCAGCTCCCGGGACATCAACAATGAGCAGTTCTTC
TRBD1,NA,TRBJ1-3,TRBV18,CASSPGQGKNSGNTIYF,TGTGCCAGCTCACCGGGACAGGGCAAAAACTCTGGAAACACCATATATTTT
TRBD2,NA,TRBJ2-1,TRBV10-1,CASSGTSGGKVYEQFF,TGCGCCAGCAGTGGTACTAGCGGGGGGAAGGTTTATGAGCAGTTCTTC